This entry concerns a single T cell receptor (beta chain). Its specificity is unknown. This specimen belongs to a study of cytomegalovirus exposure and HLA in healthy donors. Study results and limitations: In an earlier analysis, productive rearrangement rates for most beta V segments clustered near 90% or 30%.

The PCR had 60 Vbeta and 13 Jbeta primers. Produced via immunoSEQ multiplex PCR; TCRdb's table is partial and in-frame only. The table shows under 200,000 clones, with around 82% occurring only once. The ends were cut back, 0 bases at V and 6 bases at J, with 12 bases in the middle. Germline CDR1 reads MGHRA; CDR2 reads YSYEKL. This CDR3 spans 14 amino acids. Sequenced sample: PBMCs. The TCR originated in a man aged 55-75 years in good health and CMV-seronegative. The J gene is TRBJ2-7, the V gene TRBV4-1; D not certain. The CDR3 DNA reads as TGCGCCAGCAGCCAAGACTCCCATCGGGTCGAGCAGTACTTC. Encoded protein: CASSQDSHRVEQYF.